One T cell receptor beta chain is described in this entry. The immunoSEQ assay amplified TCRB CDR3 from up to 2 ug DNA. Primers: 60 V beta forward and 13 J beta reverse. Libraries were prepared by immunoSEQ multiplex PCR; TCRdb keeps only in-frame clonotypes and omits some of them. The sample lists 70,000 to 90,000 clones, under 85% occurring once. The time point is: after dendritic cell vaccination, including at tumor progression/relapse. These data originate in a study of glioma-infiltrating T cells after dendritic cell vaccination. This CDR3 spans 13 amino acids. V was pared by 3 bases and J by 5 bases, with 8 bases between. The V gene's germline CDR1 is SGHTA and CDR2 FQGTGA.

The specimen comprised blood, sampled after dendritic cell vaccination. The chain employs TRBV7-3 and TRBJ2-1, with D tentatively TRBD1 (5 bases). The receptor was isolated from a human donor with glioblastoma. The CDR3 nucleotides read TGTGCCAGCAGCTTGGGGCCAAACAATGAGCAGTTCTTC. Amino acid sequence: CASSLGPNNEQFF.